This T cell receptor (beta chain) is from a study of CD8 T cells in Susac syndrome. Germline V gives CDR1 MDHEN, CDR2 SYDVKM. V gave up 2 bases and J gave up 6 bases; unmatched junction bases: 4. The CDR3 spans 15 residues. RNA was extracted with the RNeasy kit, and a quantity of about 0.5 to 1 ug was reverse transcribed using random hexamers. Across 54 Vbeta and 13 Jbeta, TCR beta CDR3 was amplified with immunoSEQ multiplex PCR. MiXCR was run by TCRdb on the immunoSEQ multiplex PCR reads, yielding one entry per CDR3 protein. The table records approximately 280,000 distinct CDR3 sequences, 70% to 90% of them present only once.

The chain uses TRBV28 and TRBJ2-3, with TRBD2 identical over 11 bases. The origin of this receptor is a human donor with multiple sclerosis. The sequencing sample was made of CD8+ T cells from PBMCs. This CDR3 is CASSLPGTSGDTQYF. CDR3 DNA: TGTGCCAGCAGTTTACCTGGGACTAGCGGCGATACGCAGTATTTT.